Below are 19 T cell receptor beta chains sequenced from a single sample in a study of control samples from healthy donors and cancer patients. This table comes from immunoSEQ multiplex PCR, and its TCRdb copy is limited to in-frame clones, with some not included. The sample holds 110,000 to 150,000 clones, 92% seen once. The sequenced material came from blood. These receptors all come from a young man in good health.

CDR3 bases: TGTGCCAGCAGTTACAAGGGCAGGGGAGTCTACGAGCAGTACTTC. Translating it yields CASSYKGRGVYEQYF. The chain combines TRBV6-2 or TRBV6-3 with TRBJ2-7; a weak D match, TRBD1 (6 bases). Trimming took off 2 bases at V and 3 bases at J, with 14 bases between the two ends. This CDR3 contains 15 residues. CDR1 and CDR2 from the germline V gene are MNHEY and SVGEGT.

The chain combines TRBV5-4 with TRBJ2-6; 9 bases match TRBD1. Germline loops: CDR1 SGHNT, CDR2 YYREEE (reference sequence). Trimming removed 2 bases from V and 0 bases from J; junction bases left unmatched: 6. The CDR3 contains 18 residues. The CDR3 loop reads CASSLYGTGSSGANVLTF. The CDR3 DNA reads TGTGCCAGCAGCTTATACGGGACAGGGAGCTCTGGGGCCAACGTCCTGACTTTC.

The genes are TRBV3-1 (or the pseudogene TRBV3-2) and TRBJ2-1; D might be TRBD2 (5 bases). The germline V gene has CDR1 LGHDT and CDR2 YNNKEL (reference sequence). Between the trimmed V and J ends, which lost 0 bases and 7 bases, there was a span of 7 bases. This CDR3 has 13 residues. Here the CDR3 DNA reads TGTGCCAGCAGCCAAGATGAGCGGAATGAGCAGTTCTTC. Its translation is CASSQDERNEQFF.

The gene calls are TRBV4-1 and TRBJ2-1; TRBD1 matches 7 bases. Per germline, CDR1 MGHRA and CDR2 YSYEKL. The CDR3 loop spans 17 amino acids. With V trimmed by 5 bases and J by 6 bases, 16 bases remained unmatched. The CDR3 region is CASSDKGHRGVGNEQFF. CDR3 DNA: TGCGCCAGCAGCGACAAGGGCCACAGGGGCGTTGGCAATGAGCAGTTCTTC.

V gene TRBV30 combines with J gene TRBJ1-4; D not certain. The germline V gene encodes CDR1 GTSNPN and CDR2 SVGIG (reference sequence). The V end lost 0 bases, the J end lost 3 bases, and 5 bases lay between the germline ends. The CDR3 totals 13 residues. The CDR3 coding sequence is TGTGCCTGGAGTGTAACGGCTAATGAAAAACTGTTTTTT. It specifies CAWSVTANEKLFF. Full variable domain (outside the CDR3, taken from reference TRBV30 and TRBJ1-4): SQTIHQWPATLVQPVGSPLSLECTVEGTSNPNLYWYRQAAGRGLQLLFYSVGIGQISSEVPQNLSASRPQDRQFILSSKKLLLSDSGFYLCAWSVTANEKLFFGSGTQLSVL.

The chain carries TRBV6-6 and TRBJ1-1, with a tentative D call TRBD1 (5 bases). CDR3 size: 16 residues. With 5 bases removed from V and 1 base from J, the gap between germline ends came to 17 bases. Per germline, CDR1 MNHNY and CDR2 SVGAGI (reference sequence). The CDR3 sequence is CASSRRQGRTNTEAFF. CDR3 nucleotide sequence: TGTGCCAGCAGTCGACGCCAGGGACGGACGAACACTGAAGCTTTCTTT.

The V gene is TRBV15, the J gene TRBJ1-2; 8 positions match TRBD1. The CDR3 has 15 amino acids. The trim removed 3 bases at V and 4 bases at J, leaving 7 bases unmatched. Germline values: CDR1 LNHNV, CDR2 YYDKDF (reference sequence). CDR3 nucleotides: TGTGCCACCAGCAGGGGACAGGTGGAAGGCTATGGCTACACCTTC. Translated, it gives CATSRGQVEGYGYTF.

This clone was observed once. The chain has TRBV10-3 and TRBJ2-3; D not certain. V lost 2 bases, J lost 2 bases, and 8 bases lay in between. From germline, CDR1 is ENHRY and CDR2 SYGVKD. This CDR3 region has 14 residues. The CDR3 reads CAISEEWLTDTQYF. The CDR3 coding sequence is TGTGCCATCAGTGAGGAATGGCTCACAGATACGCAGTATTTT.

V is TRBV6-5 and J is TRBJ1-6, with a weak D call TRBD1 (6 bases). The CDR3 totals 14 residues. Trimming stripped 6 bases from V and 2 bases from J, with 8 bases between. Germline V gene lookup returns CDR1 MNHEY and CDR2 SVGAGI. The CDR3 here is CASSEGAYNSPLHF. CDR3 nucleotide sequence: TGTGCCAGCAGCGAGGGGGCCTATAATTCACCCCTCCACTTT.

The table lists this clone with a count of one. The J gene is TRBJ2-2, the V gene TRBV7-3; maybe TRBD1 (6 bases). Germline loops: CDR1 SGHTA, CDR2 FQGTGA. CDR3 length: 17 amino acids. V was shortened by 5 bases and J by 3 bases, with 19 bases between the two germline ends. In nucleotides, the CDR3 is TGTGCCAGCAGCCTAGCCCCAGGGGTTCTTGACACCGGGGAGCTGTTTTTT. Its translation is CASSLAPGVLDTGELFF.

This clone is a singleton in its sample. This chain connects TRBV10-3 to TRBJ2-2, with 7 bases fitting TRBD1. The CDR3 consists of 16 residues. V was clipped by 0 bases and J by 3 bases; unmatched bases: 4. CDR1 and CDR2 (germline): ENHRY, SYGVKD. The CDR3 region is CAISESRGRHTGELFF. The CDR3 DNA reads as TGTGCCATCAGTGAGTCTAGGGGGCGCCACACCGGGGAGCTGTTTTTT.

This clone occurred once. This chain links TRBV7-9 with TRBJ1-4, with 7 bases identical to TRBD1. With V trimmed by 5 bases and J by 4 bases, 10 bases remained unmatched. Germline V gene lookup returns CDR1 SEHNR and CDR2 FQNEAQ (reference sequence). The CDR3 is 16 amino acids. The CDR3 loop reads CASSRTRQGDNEKLFF. The DNA for the CDR3 is TGTGCCAGCAGCAGGACCCGACAGGGCGATAATGAAAAACTGTTTTTT.

The gene calls are TRBV27 and TRBJ2-3; D could derive from TRBD1 or TRBD2 (5 bases each). CDR1 is MNHEY and CDR2 is SMNVEV in the germline V gene (reference sequence). The CDR3 is made up of 15 amino acids. V gave up 6 bases and J gave up 2 bases, with 15 bases separating them. CDR3 bases: TGTGCCAGCAGCAGTTGGGGGTCCTTCACAGATACGCAGTATTTT. Amino acids: CASSSWGSFTDTQYF.

The chain couples TRBV19 to TRBJ2-1; D possibly corresponds to TRBD1 (6 bases). Germline V CDR1 and CDR2: LNHDA, SQIVND (reference sequence). The CDR3 has 15 residues. The ends were cut back, 5 bases at V and 5 bases at J, with 16 bases in the middle. CDR3 loop: CASSDDRPDNNEQFF. The CDR3 region has the DNA TGTGCCAGTAGTGATGACAGGCCAGATAACAATGAGCAGTTCTTC.

The chain recombines TRBV29-1 with TRBJ2-1; D perhaps matches TRBD2 (5 bases). The CDR3 spans 14 residues. With 2 bases removed from V and 8 bases from J, the gap between germline ends came to 16 bases. Germline V gene lookup returns CDR1 SQVTM and CDR2 ANQGSEA. CDR3 bases: TGCAGCGTTGAACCTCCGGGAATGATGTATGAGCAGTTCTTC. Residues: CSVEPPGMMYEQFF.

This chain joins TRBV28 and TRBJ1-6, with D perhaps TRBD1 (5 bases). The CDR3 is 13 residues long. V was pared by 1 base and J by 9 bases, with 7 bases between. Germline V gene data show CDR1 as MDHEN and CDR2 as SYDVKM. The CDR3 is CASSLLGGSPLHF. The CDR3 bases are TGTGCCAGCAGTTTATTGGGGGGTTCACCCCTCCACTTT.

The V gene is TRBV30, the J gene TRBJ1-3; weak D call: TRBD1 (5 bases). The CDR3 is made up of 18 amino acids. From germline, CDR1 is GTSNPN and CDR2 SVGIG (reference sequence). The V gene lost 2 bases and the J gene lost 3 bases, with 23 bases spanning the gap. The CDR3 DNA is TGTGCCTGGAGTCCTATGGCCTCAGGGCTTTTGTATGGAAACACCATATATTTT. It specifies CAWSPMASGLLYGNTIYF.

CDR3 DNA: TGTGCCAGCAGTCCCCCCCCCACAGGGGGCCGGACCACAGATACGCAGTATTTT. Protein sequence: CASSPPPTGGRTTDTQYF. V and J are TRBV6-6 and TRBJ2-3; 9 nucleotides align to TRBD1. CDR3 size: 18 residues. V lost 5 bases, J lost 2 bases, and 14 bases stayed unmatched. CDR1 is MNHNY, CDR2 SVGAGI, per germline (reference sequence).

The J gene is TRBJ2-4, the V gene TRBV28; 9 nucleotides line up with TRBD1. CDR1 and CDR2 (germline): MDHEN, SYDVKM. The CDR3 length is 17 residues. The J segment lost 1 base and the V segment lost 3 bases, leaving 7 bases of the junction unmatched. The CDR3 DNA reads TGTGCCAGCAGTTTGGGGTCAGGACAGGGGGCCAAAAACATTCAGTACTTC. Translated, it gives CASSLGSGQGAKNIQYF.